The T cell receptor beta chain under discussion was sequenced for a study of shared clonotypes between healthy human individuals. Authors' data handling: Filtering differed since immunoSEQ provided only junctions, with no quality scores. Assay: immunoSEQ multiplex PCR; the TCRdb copy retains only in-frame clones and omits some. The D gene and trimming were derived from the DNA, and the V and J assignments and clone size from that table. Among about 320,000 clones listed, around nine tenths were seen once. Per germline, CDR1 MNHEY and CDR2 SMNVEV (reference sequence). The length of the CDR3 is 15 residues. Trimming shortened V by 4 bases and J by 5 bases, and 18 bases separated the two germline ends.

This chain connects TRBV27 to TRBJ2-7; tentative D call: TRBD1 (5 bases). The origin of this receptor is a man younger than 35 in good health. Sequenced material: memory CD8+ T cells sorted from blood. Subset indicated: CD45RO+ cells pooled with CCR7-negative TemRA cells. CDR3: CASSSLGWGLDEQYF. For the CDR3, the DNA is TGTGCCAGCAGTTCCCTCGGGTGGGGCTTGGACGAGCAGTACTTC.